The 12 T cell receptor beta chains reported below all come from one sample, sequenced in a study of T cell responses to AZD1222 COVID-19 vaccine. Method: immunoSEQ multiplex PCR; TCRdb's copy keeps in-frame clones and lacks some. The table lists about 95,000 clones, around nine tenths of them singletons. This specimen was peripheral blood, taken on day 0 of AZD1222 vaccination. The source of these receptors is an adult in good health.

Points on this clone: Other nucleotide sequences from this sample produce the same CDR3. V gene TRBV29-1 combines with J gene TRBJ1-2, with D hard to call. This CDR3 comprises 12 residues. V lost 4 bases, J lost 5 bases, and 11 bases lay in between. Germline V lookup: CDR1 SQVTM, CDR2 ANQGSEA. CDR3 region: CSVAGDYYGYTF. DNA of the CDR3: TGCAGCGTTGCCGGGGATTATTATGGCTACACCTTC.

The chain uses TRBV27 and TRBJ2-7, with D possibly being TRBD1 (6 bases). The CDR3 covers 14 residues. V lost 4 bases and J 2 bases, leaving 12 bases between the germline ends. Germline CDR1 reads MNHEY; CDR2 reads SMNVEV (reference sequence). The DNA of the CDR3 is TGTGCCAGCAGTTCGGACAGATATACCTACGAGCAGTACTTC. Protein sequence: CASSSDRYTYEQYF.

This chain joins TRBV12-3 or TRBV12-4 and TRBJ2-3, with 8 bases identical to TRBD1. This CDR3 spans 13 amino acids. The CDR3 here is CSVSTGDTDTQYF. CDR3 in DNA: TGTTCGGTTTCGACAGGGGACACAGATACGCAGTATTTT.

The rearrangement links TRBV18 to TRBJ1-2; TRBD1 agrees at 8 bases. The V segment lost 3 bases and the J segment 8 bases; nucleotides outside the gene matches: 5. Germline V gene data show CDR1 as KGHSH and CDR2 as LQKENI. The CDR3 covers 13 residues. In nucleotides, the CDR3 is TGTGCCAGCTCACCGACAGGGGTAGAGGGCTACACCTTC. It translates to CASSPTGVEGYTF.

The chain is built from TRBV25-1 and TRBJ1-5; D call uncertain. This CDR3 comprises 15 residues. Trimming cost V 6 bases and J 0 bases, with 12 bases left between them. CDR1 MGHDK and CDR2 SYGVNS come from the germline V gene. The CDR3, as DNA: TGTGCCAGCAGGGGCAGCGAACATAGCAATCAGCCCCAGCATTTT. Translation: CASRGSEHSNQPQHF.

V and J are TRBV5-4 and TRBJ2-1; D remains unclear. Germline V gene data show CDR1 as SGHNT and CDR2 as YYREEE (reference sequence). V lost 0 bases and J lost 0, with 7 bases in between. This CDR3 region has 15 residues. CDR3 amino acids: CASSLDWSSYNEQFF. As DNA, the CDR3 is TGTGCCAGCAGCTTGGATTGGAGCTCCTACAATGAGCAGTTCTTC.

V usage is TRBV29-1 and J usage is TRBJ1-2; D perhaps matches TRBD1 (6 bases). The CDR3 consists of 13 residues. In germline, CDR1 is SQVTM, CDR2 ANQGSEA. Trimming pared 0 bases from V and 3 bases from J, leaving 8 bases between. CDR3 in amino acids: CSVEETGYYGYTF. The CDR3 nucleotides read TGCAGCGTTGAAGAGACAGGTTACTATGGCTACACCTTC. Full variable domain (rest looked up from reference TRBV29-1 and TRBJ1-2): SAVISQKPSRDICQRGTSLTIQCQVDSQVTMMFWYRQQPGQSLTLIATANQGSEATYESGFVIDKFPISRPNLTFSTLTVSNMSPEDSSIYLCSVEETGYYGYTFGSGTRLTVV.

The J gene is TRBJ1-2, the V gene TRBV19; D gene ambiguous. The CDR3 loop spans 16 amino acids. Germline V gene lookup returns CDR1 LNHDA and CDR2 SQIVND (reference sequence). The V end was cut by 1 base, the J end by 4 bases, with 16 bases between. In DNA form, the CDR3 reads TGTGCCAGTAGTATAGGGACGGCGCGGTACAGCTATGGCTACACCTTC. It translates to CASSIGTARYSYGYTF.

The chain is built from TRBV18 and TRBJ2-3; D is possibly TRBD2 (5 bases). V was shortened by 0 bases and J by 5 bases, with 6 bases between the two germline ends. The CDR3 runs to 13 residues. CDR1 and CDR2 (germline): KGHSH, LQKENI. CDR3 sequence reads: CASSPPGVDTQYF. CDR3 coding DNA: TGTGCCAGCTCACCACCCGGGGTAGATACGCAGTATTTT.

V is TRBV5-4 and J is TRBJ2-4; TRBD2 might be the D (6 bases). The V gene lost 2 bases and the J gene lost 0 bases, with 12 bases spanning the gap. Germline V gene sequence: CDR1 SGHNT, CDR2 YYREEE (reference sequence). The CDR3 is 16 amino acids. CDR3 sequence reads: CASSFRGTLAKNIQYF. CDR3 sequence (DNA): TGTGCCAGCAGCTTTCGGGGGACTCTAGCCAAAAACATTCAGTACTTC.

The V and J genes are TRBV4-1 and TRBJ1-4; no reliable D call. Germline assignment: CDR1 MGHRA and CDR2 YSYEKL. The CDR3 extends over 14 amino acids. V gave up 3 bases and J gave up 8 bases, with 13 bases separating them. The CDR3: CASSQPAVKEKLFF. CDR3 coding DNA: TGCGCCAGCAGCCAGCCCGCCGTAAAGGAAAAACTGTTTTTT.

The chain is built from TRBV27 and TRBJ1-4; D possibly corresponds to TRBD1 (6 bases). CDR3 length: 15 amino acids. Looked up from germline, CDR1 is MNHEY and CDR2 is SMNVEV (reference sequence). Trimming removed 3 bases from V and 2 bases from J, with 10 bases in between. DNA of the CDR3: TGTGCCAGCAGTTTCGGGGGCTGGACTAATGAAAAACTGTTTTTT. Its translation is CASSFGGWTNEKLFF.